These 16 T cell receptor beta chains originate from one sample sequenced in a study of cytomegalovirus exposure and HLA in healthy donors. In the PCR, 60 Vbeta and 13 Jbeta primers were used. Clones were sequenced by immunoSEQ multiplex PCR, and TCRdb holds only the in-frame ones, with some missing. This sample has 150,000 to 200,000 clones, with roughly 85% found just once. The specimen was PBMCs. These receptors originate from a woman aged 18-30 years in good health and CMV-seronegative.

This clone was seen a handful of times. The genes are TRBV30 and TRBJ1-1; 9 nucleotides match TRBD1. The CDR3 loop spans 15 amino acids. V lost 6 bases to trimming and J lost 6 bases; unmatched junction nucleotides: 14. Germline CDR1 reads GTSNPN; CDR2 reads SVGIG (reference sequence). CDR3 residues: CACLELGTGSPEAFF. The DNA for the CDR3 is TGTGCCTGTCTGGAATTGGGGACAGGGTCTCCTGAAGCTTTCTTT.

J is TRBJ2-2 and V is TRBV4-3, with 8 bases identical to TRBD2. This CDR3 spans 19 amino acids. Germline V gene sequence: CDR1 LGHNA, CDR2 YSLEER. V lost 1 base to trimming and J lost 0 bases; unmatched junction nucleotides: 10. The CDR3 bases are TGCGCCAGCAGCCAAGGTCGGGCCTTGGGACTAGCGAACACCGGGGAGCTGTTTTTT. It codes for CASSQGRALGLANTGELFF.

This clone came up a few times. V and J are TRBV19 and TRBJ2-1; TRBD1 aligns across 7 bases. With 1 base clipped from V and 0 bases from J, the junction kept 9 bases outside the gene matches. The CDR3 sequence is 18 residues long. Germline lookup yields CDR1 LNHDA and CDR2 SQIVND (reference sequence). CDR3 sequence: CASSIGSDRPSSYNEQFF. CDR3 DNA: TGTGCCAGTAGTATAGGGTCGGACAGGCCTAGCTCCTACAATGAGCAGTTCTTC. Using reference TRBV19 and TRBJ2-1 for the parts outside the CDR3, the full variable domain is DGGITQSPKYLFRKEGQNVTLSCEQNLNHDAMYWYRQDPGQGLRLIYYSQIVNDFQKGDIAEGYSVSREKKESFPLTVTSAQKNPTAFYLCASSIGSDRPSSYNEQFFGPGTRLTVL.

This clone came up once. V and J are TRBV9 and TRBJ1-1; D not resolved. The CDR3 is 12 amino acids. V was shortened by 0 bases and J by 6 bases, with 6 bases between the two germline ends. Germline V gives CDR1 SGDLS, CDR2 YYNGEE. The CDR3 nucleotides read TGTGCCAGCAGCGTAGGAGGGCCTGAAGCTTTCTTT. It yields the protein CASSVGGPEAFF.

J is TRBJ2-1 and V is TRBV15, with 11 bases lining up with TRBD1. Germline CDR1 and CDR2: LNHNV and YYDKDF (reference sequence). Germline trimming cut 0 bases from V and 3 bases from J; bases unmatched to any gene: 7. The CDR3 sequence is 18 residues long. The CDR3 region has the DNA TGTGCCACCAGCAGAGATTTTGGACAGGGGGCTATCTACAATGAGCAGTTCTTC. Protein sequence: CATSRDFGQGAIYNEQFF.

This rearrangement joins TRBV11-2 to TRBJ2-1; D remains unclear. V lost 0 bases, J lost 8 bases, and 17 bases lay in between. CDR1 and CDR2 from the germline V gene are SGHAT and FQNNGV. The CDR3 sequence is 16 residues long. CDR3 nucleotide sequence: TGTGCCAGCAGCTTAGATTTCGGAGAGTCGCCGTATGAGCAGTTCTTC. This codes for CASSLDFGESPYEQFF.

The genes are TRBV4-3 and TRBJ2-7; 10 positions match TRBD2. This CDR3 spans 16 amino acids. Unmatched junction bases numbered 10, after V lost 4 bases and J lost 4 bases. Germline V lookup: CDR1 LGHNA, CDR2 YSLEER. This CDR3 reads CASSRKGAGGPYEQYF. In DNA form, the CDR3 reads TGCGCCAGCAGCCGAAAAGGAGCGGGAGGGCCGTACGAGCAGTACTTC.

This clone occurred once. The chain uses TRBV7-2 and TRBJ1-2; perhaps TRBD1 as D (5 bases). The CDR3 spans 15 residues. Trimming removed 7 bases from V and 6 bases from J, with 21 bases in between. Germline CDR1 and CDR2: SGHTA and FQGNSA. CDR3: CASTAGQKYLNGYTF. The CDR3 DNA sequence: TGTGCCAGCACCGCGGGGCAGAAGTACCTCAATGGCTACACCTTC. The full variable domain, completed using reference TRBV7-2 and TRBJ1-2, is GAGVSQSPSNKVTEKGKDVELRCDPISGHTALYWYRQSLGQGLEFLIYFQGNSAPDKSGLPSDRFSAERTGGSVSTLTIQRTQQEDSAVYLCASTAGQKYLNGYTFGSGTRLTVV.

The chain joins TRBV28 to TRBJ2-5; tentatively, D is TRBD2 (7 bases). The germline V gene encodes CDR1 MDHEN and CDR2 SYDVKM. V lost 3 bases to trimming and J lost 4 bases, with 21 bases between them. This CDR3 comprises 17 residues. The CDR3 spells CASSFRGGGRRGETQYF. In DNA, the CDR3 is TGTGCCAGCAGTTTCAGAGGGGGGGGGCGCCGGGGAGAGACCCAGTACTTC.

The gene calls are TRBV2 and TRBJ2-5, with 14 bases identical to TRBD2. This CDR3 is 15 amino acids long. Germline V lookup: CDR1 SNHLY, CDR2 FYNNEI. V shed 7 bases, J shed 4 bases, and the junction held 5 bases outside the gene matches. Here the CDR3 DNA reads TGTGCCAGCATGGGACTAGCGGGAGTGGTAGAGACCCAGTACTTC. It encodes CASMGLAGVVETQYF.

The chain recombines TRBV9 with TRBJ2-2, with 12 bases fitting TRBD2. CDR1 SGDLS and CDR2 YYNGEE come from the germline V gene. The CDR3 is 17 residues long. V was pared by 2 bases and J by 4 bases, with 6 bases of the junction left unmatched. This chain's CDR3 is CASSVTSGSVSTGELFF. CDR3 sequence (DNA): TGTGCCAGCAGCGTGACTAGCGGGAGTGTATCCACCGGGGAGCTGTTTTTT.

The chain is built from TRBV7-9 and TRBJ1-1; D not certain. CDR1 is SEHNR and CDR2 is FQNEAQ in the germline V gene (reference sequence). This CDR3 has 13 residues. V lost 4 bases and J 2 bases, leaving 8 bases between the germline ends. Here the CDR3 DNA reads TGTGCCAGCAGCTCAGAAGATAACACTGAAGCTTTCTTT. Protein product: CASSSEDNTEAFF.

The rearrangement uses TRBV10-1 and TRBJ2-3; the D is unclear. Germline CDR1 and CDR2: WNHNN and SYGVQD (reference sequence). The CDR3 loop spans 20 amino acids. Trimming left V 7 bases short and J 1 base short, with 30 bases between. CDR3 bases: TGCGCCAGCACCGAGTCCCCCGACTTACCGTCGGCAACTGGCACAGATACGCAGTATTTT. Translating it yields CASTESPDLPSATGTDTQYF.

The chain joins TRBV28 to TRBJ2-1, with 14 positions matching TRBD2. The germline gives CDR1 MDHEN, CDR2 SYDVKM. V shed 4 bases and J 8 bases; nucleotides not matched to a gene: 4. The CDR3 contains 15 residues. Here the CDR3 DNA reads TGTGCCAGCAGTTCCGGACTAGCGGGAGGATATGAGCAGTTCTTC. Translated: CASSSGLAGGYEQFF.

The chain recombines TRBV18 with TRBJ2-3; D might be TRBD1 (6 bases). V lost 2 bases and J lost 0, with 12 bases in between. Germline V gene sequence: CDR1 KGHSH, CDR2 LQKENI. The CDR3 extends over 16 amino acids. CDR3 amino acids: CASSPVRQGSTDTQYF. The CDR3 DNA is TGTGCCAGCTCACCAGTGAGGCAGGGGAGCACAGATACGCAGTATTTT.

Note on this clone: This sample includes further DNA sequences coding for the same CDR3. V usage is TRBV28 and J usage is TRBJ1-4, with 10 bases fitting TRBD1. Germline CDR1 and CDR2: MDHEN and SYDVKM. CDR3 length: 15 amino acids. Trimming took 3 bases from V and 8 from J; bases not matched to a gene: 6. The DNA for the CDR3 is TGTGCCAGCAGTTTTGGGGGACAGGGGATAGAAAAACTGTTTTTT. Its protein product is CASSFGGQGIEKLFF.